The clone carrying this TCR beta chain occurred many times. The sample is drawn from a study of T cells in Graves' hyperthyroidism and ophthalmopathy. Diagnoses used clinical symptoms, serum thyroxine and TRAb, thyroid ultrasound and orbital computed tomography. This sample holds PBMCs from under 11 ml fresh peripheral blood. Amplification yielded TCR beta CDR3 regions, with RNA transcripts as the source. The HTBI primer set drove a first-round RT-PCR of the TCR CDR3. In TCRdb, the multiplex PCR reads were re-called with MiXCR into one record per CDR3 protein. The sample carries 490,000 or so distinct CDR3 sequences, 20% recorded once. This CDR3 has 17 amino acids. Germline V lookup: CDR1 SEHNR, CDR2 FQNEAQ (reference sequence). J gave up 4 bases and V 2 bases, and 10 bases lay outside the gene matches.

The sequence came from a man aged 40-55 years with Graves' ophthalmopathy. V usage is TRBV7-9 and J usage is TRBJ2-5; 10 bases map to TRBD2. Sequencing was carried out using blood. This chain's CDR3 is CASSLMSGRAWRETQYF. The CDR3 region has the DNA TGTGCCAGCAGCTTAATGAGCGGGAGGGCCTGGCGAGAGACCCAGTACTTC. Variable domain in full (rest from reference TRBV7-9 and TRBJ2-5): DTGVSQNPRHKITKRGQNVTFRCDPISEHNRLYWYRQTLGQGPEFLTYFQNEAQLEKSRLLSDRFSAERPKGSFSTLEIQRTEQGDSAMYLCASSLMSGRAWRETQYFGPGTRLLVL.